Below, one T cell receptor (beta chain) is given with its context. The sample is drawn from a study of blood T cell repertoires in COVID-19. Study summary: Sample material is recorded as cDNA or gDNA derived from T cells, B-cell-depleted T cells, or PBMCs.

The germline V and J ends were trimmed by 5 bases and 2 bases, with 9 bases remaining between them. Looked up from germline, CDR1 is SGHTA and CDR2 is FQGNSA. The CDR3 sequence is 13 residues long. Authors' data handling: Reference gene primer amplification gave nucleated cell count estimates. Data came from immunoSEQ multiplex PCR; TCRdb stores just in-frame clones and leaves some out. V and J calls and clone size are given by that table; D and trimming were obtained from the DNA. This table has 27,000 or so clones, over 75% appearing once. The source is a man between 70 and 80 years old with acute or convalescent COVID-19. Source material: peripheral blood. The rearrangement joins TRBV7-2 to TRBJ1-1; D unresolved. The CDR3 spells CASSPLPNTEAFF. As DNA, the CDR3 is TGTGCCAGCAGCCCCCTCCCCAACACTGAAGCTTTCTTT.